This T cell receptor beta chain was observed in a study of cytomegalovirus exposure and HLA in healthy donors. Study-wide context: Caucasian-associated ancestry cluster membership applied to under 85% of nearly 400 genotyped donors.

Use of 60 Vbeta and 13 Jbeta primers characterized the PCR. The data were produced by immunoSEQ multiplex PCR, yet TCRdb's version contains in-frame clones alone and is incomplete. Among some 160,000 clones listed, approximately 88% were seen once. In its sample, this clone was seen once. Its antigen is as yet unknown. J gave up 5 bases and V 3 bases, and 7 bases lay outside the gene matches. The CDR3 runs 16 residues. Germline-derived CDR1 and CDR2 are MNHEY and SMNVEV (reference sequence). Study-level results: Among TCR beta chains, those listed as cytomegalovirus-associated numbered some 160. Trimming of TCR beta V- and J-genes showed a link, identified in a later analysis, to a missense DCLRE1C variant. In an earlier analysis, in some 500 donors, most V segments appeared productive either ~87% or ~30% of the time.

Material: PBMCs. The chain employs TRBV27 and TRBJ2-2; 9 bases line up with TRBD1. The TCR was taken from a woman aged 18-29 years in good health and CMV-seronegative. The CDR3 region is CASSFDRTGVTGELFF. CDR3 coding DNA: TGTGCCAGCAGTTTTGATAGGACAGGGGTAACCGGGGAGCTGTTTTTT.